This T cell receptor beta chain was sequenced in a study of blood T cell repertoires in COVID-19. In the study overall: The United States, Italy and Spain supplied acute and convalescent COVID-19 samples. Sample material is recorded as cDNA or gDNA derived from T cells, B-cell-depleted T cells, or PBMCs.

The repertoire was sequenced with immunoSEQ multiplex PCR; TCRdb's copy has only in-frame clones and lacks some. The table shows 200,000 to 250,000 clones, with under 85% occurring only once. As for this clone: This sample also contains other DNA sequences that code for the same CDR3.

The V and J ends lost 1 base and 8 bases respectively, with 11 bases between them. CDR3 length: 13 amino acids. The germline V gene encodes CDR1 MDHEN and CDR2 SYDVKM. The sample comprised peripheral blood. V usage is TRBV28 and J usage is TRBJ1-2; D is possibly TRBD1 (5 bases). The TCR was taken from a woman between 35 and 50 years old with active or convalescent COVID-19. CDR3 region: CASSLFPGKGYTF. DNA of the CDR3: TGTGCCAGCAGTTTATTCCCAGGGAAGGGCTACACCTTC.